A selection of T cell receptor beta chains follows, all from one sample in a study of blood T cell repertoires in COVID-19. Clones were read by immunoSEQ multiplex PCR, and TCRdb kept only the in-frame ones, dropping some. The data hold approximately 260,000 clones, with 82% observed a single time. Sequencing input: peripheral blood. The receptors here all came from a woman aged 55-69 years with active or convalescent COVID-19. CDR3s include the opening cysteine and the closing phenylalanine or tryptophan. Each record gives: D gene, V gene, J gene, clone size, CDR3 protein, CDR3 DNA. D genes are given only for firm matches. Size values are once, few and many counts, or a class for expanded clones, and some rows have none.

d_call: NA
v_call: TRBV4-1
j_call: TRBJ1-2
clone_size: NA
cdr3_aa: CASSPPAVHTNYGYTF
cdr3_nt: TGCGCCAGCAGCCCCCCAGCGGTTCATACTAACTATGGCTACACCTTC

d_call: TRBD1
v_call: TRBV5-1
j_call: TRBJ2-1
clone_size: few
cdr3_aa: CASSRTGPLQEQFF
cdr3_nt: TGCGCCAGCAGCCGGACAGGGCCATTACAGGAGCAGTTCTTC

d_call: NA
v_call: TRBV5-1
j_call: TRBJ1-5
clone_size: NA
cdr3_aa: CASSLGPGGNQPQHF
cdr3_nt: TGCGCCAGCAGCTTGGGTCCAGGCGGGAATCAGCCCCAGCATTTT

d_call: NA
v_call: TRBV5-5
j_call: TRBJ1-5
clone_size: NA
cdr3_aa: CASSFRQGSNQPQHF
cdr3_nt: TGTGCCAGCAGCTTTCGGCAGGGTAGCAATCAGCCCCAGCATTTT

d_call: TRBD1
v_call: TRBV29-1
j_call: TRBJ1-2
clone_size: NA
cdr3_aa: CSVGMDRVSGYTF
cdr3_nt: TGCAGCGTAGGGATGGACAGGGTTAGTGGCTACACCTTC

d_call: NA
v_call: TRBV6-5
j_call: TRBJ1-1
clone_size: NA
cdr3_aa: CAEWGHGSEAFF
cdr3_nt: TGTGCCGAGTGGGGGCACGGCTCTGAAGCTTTCTTT

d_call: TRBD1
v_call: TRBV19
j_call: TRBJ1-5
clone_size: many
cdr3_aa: CASRPGQGQPQHF
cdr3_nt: TGTGCCAGTAGGCCGGGACAGGGTCAGCCCCAGCATTTT

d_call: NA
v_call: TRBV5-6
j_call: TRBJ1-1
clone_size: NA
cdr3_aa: CASSLVSEAFF
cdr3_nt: TGTGCCAGCAGCTTGGTATCTGAAGCTTTCTTT

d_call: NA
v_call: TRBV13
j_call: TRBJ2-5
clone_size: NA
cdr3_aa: CASSTTTGGETQYF
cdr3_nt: TGTGCCAGCAGCACAACGACAGGCGGCGAGACCCAGTACTTC

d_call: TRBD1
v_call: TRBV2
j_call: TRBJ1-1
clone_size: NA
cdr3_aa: CASLIRTGTGWVDTEAFF
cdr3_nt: TGTGCCAGCCTGATTAGGACAGGGACGGGTTGGGTCGACACTGAAGCTTTCTTT

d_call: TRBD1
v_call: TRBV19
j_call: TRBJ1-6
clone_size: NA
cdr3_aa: CASSDRAPRYNSPLHF
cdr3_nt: TGTGCCAGTAGTGACAGGGCCCCGAGGTATAATTCACCCCTCCACTTT

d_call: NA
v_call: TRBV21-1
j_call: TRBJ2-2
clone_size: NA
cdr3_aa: CASAGQPNTGELFF
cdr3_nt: TGTGCCAGCGCGGGACAGCCGAACACCGGGGAGCTGTTTTTT

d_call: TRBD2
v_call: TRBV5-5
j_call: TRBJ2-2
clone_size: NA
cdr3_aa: CASSFGLAVDTGELFF
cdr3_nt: TGTGCCAGCAGCTTTGGACTAGCGGTTGACACCGGGGAGCTGTTTTTT

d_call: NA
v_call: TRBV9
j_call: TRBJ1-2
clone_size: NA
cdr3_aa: CASSSPRQVYGYTF
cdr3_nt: TGTGCCAGCAGCTCCCCCCGGCAGGTTTATGGCTACACCTTC

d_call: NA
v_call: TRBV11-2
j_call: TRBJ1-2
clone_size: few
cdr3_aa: CASSLGRDMTYGYTF
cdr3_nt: TGTGCCAGCAGCTTAGGCCGGGATATGACCTATGGCTACACCTTC

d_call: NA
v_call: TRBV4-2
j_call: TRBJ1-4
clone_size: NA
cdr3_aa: CASSQGGQKNEKLFF
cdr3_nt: TGTGCCAGCAGCCAAGGAGGACAGAAGAATGAAAAACTGTTTTTT

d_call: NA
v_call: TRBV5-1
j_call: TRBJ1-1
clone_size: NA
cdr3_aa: CASSLGGGQGAFF
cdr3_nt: TGCGCCAGCAGCTTGGGCGGGGGGCAGGGCGCTTTCTTT

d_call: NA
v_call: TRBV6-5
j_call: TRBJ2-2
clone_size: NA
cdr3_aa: CASSNGRAGELFF
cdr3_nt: TGTGCCAGCAGTAATGGCAGGGCCGGGGAGCTGTTTTTT

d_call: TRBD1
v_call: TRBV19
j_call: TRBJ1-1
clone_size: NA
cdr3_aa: CASKLGQGGWTEAFF
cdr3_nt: TGTGCCAGTAAACTCGGACAGGGGGGGTGGACTGAAGCTTTCTTT

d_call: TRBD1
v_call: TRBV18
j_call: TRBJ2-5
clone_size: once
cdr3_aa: CASSPGTEETQYF
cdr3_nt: TGTGCCAGCTCACCAGGGACAGAAGAGACCCAGTACTTC

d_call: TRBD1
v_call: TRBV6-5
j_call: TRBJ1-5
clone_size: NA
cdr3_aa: CASSRQGGEDQPQHF
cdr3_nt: TGTGCCAGCAGTAGACAGGGTGGTGAGGATCAGCCCCAGCATTTT

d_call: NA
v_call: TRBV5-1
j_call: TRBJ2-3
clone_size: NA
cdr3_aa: CASSLGRTPPATDTQYF
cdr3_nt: TGCGCCAGCAGCTTGGGAAGGACACCTCCTGCCACAGATACGCAGTATTTT

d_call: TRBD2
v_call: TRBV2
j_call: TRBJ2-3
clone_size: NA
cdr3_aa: CASSASGGTDTQYF
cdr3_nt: TGTGCCAGCAGCGCGAGCGGGGGCACAGATACGCAGTATTTT

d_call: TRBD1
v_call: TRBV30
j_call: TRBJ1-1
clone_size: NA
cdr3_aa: CAWATGGYGEAFF
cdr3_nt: TGTGCCTGGGCTACAGGGGGATATGGTGAAGCTTTCTTT

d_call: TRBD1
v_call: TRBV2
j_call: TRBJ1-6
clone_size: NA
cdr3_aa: CASRDRERSPLHF
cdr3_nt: TGTGCCAGCAGGGACAGGGAAAGGTCACCCCTCCACTTT

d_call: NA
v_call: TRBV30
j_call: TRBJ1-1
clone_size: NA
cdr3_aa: CAWSRGGTEAFF
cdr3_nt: TGTGCCTGGAGCCGCGGGGGGACTGAAGCTTTCTTT

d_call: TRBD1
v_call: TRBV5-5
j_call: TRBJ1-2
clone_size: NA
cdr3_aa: CASSLEGQGAYGYTF
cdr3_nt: TGTGCCAGCAGCTTGGAGGGTCAGGGGGCCTATGGCTACACCTTC

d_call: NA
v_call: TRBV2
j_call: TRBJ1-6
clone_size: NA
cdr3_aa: CASRATFYNSPLHF
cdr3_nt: TGTGCCAGCAGGGCGACTTTTTATAATTCACCCCTCCACTTT

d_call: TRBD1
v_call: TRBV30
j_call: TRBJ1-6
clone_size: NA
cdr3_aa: CAWGQGGNSPLHF
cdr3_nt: TGTGCCTGGGGACAGGGGGGAAATTCACCCCTCCACTTT

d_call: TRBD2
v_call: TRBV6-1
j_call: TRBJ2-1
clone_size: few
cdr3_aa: CASSEAVAGGYNEQFF
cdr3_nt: TGTGCCAGCAGTGAAGCGGTAGCGGGGGGGTACAATGAGCAGTTCTTC

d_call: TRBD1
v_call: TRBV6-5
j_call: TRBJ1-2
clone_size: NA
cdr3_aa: CASTRTGANYGYTF
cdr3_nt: TGTGCCAGCACACGGACAGGGGCTAACTATGGCTACACCTTC

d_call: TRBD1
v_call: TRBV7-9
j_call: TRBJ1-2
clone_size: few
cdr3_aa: CASSFTGDGYTF
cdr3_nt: TGTGCCAGCAGCTTTACAGGGGACGGCTACACCTTC

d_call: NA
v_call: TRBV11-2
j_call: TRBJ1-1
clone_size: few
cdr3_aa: CASSLLAGVAEAFF
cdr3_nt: TGTGCCAGCAGCTTATTAGCAGGGGTCGCTGAAGCTTTCTTT

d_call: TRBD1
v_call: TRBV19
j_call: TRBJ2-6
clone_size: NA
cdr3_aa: CASSEGPGQGYSGANVLTF
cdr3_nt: TGTGCCAGTAGTGAAGGCCCGGGACAGGGTTACTCTGGGGCCAACGTCCTGACTTTC

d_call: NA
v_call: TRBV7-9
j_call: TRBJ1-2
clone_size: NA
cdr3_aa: CASSFEQYGYTF
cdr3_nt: TGTGCCAGCAGCTTCGAACAGTATGGCTACACCTTC

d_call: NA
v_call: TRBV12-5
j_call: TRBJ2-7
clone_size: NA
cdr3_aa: CASGLVVDRSYEQYF
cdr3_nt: TGTGCTAGTGGTTTGGTAGTAGACAGGTCCTACGAGCAGTACTTC